This T cell receptor beta chain was identified in a study of long-term antiretroviral therapy in people with HIV. Overall study findings and caveats: Post-ART diversity increased but stayed below transplant donor controls.

CDR1 and CDR2 from the germline V gene are SGHDT and YYEEEE. V gave up 4 bases and J gave up 0 bases, with 11 bases separating them. This CDR3 has 15 residues. Turning to this clone: The antigen is not known.

With survey level as its setting, the immunoSEQ assay was v3.0. TCRdb's copy holds only in-frame clones and misses some; the assay was immunoSEQ multiplex PCR. The table records about 33,000 clones, more than 60% of them present only once. The rearrangement links TRBV5-6 to TRBJ2-4; D gene uncertain. The TCR was taken from a woman aged 45-65 years with HIV. This material consisted of unsorted PBMCs, taken 2 years after starting antiretroviral therapy. CDR3: CASSPRPLAKNIQYF. For the CDR3, the DNA is TGTGCCAGCAGCCCTAGGCCCTTAGCCAAAAACATTCAGTACTTC.